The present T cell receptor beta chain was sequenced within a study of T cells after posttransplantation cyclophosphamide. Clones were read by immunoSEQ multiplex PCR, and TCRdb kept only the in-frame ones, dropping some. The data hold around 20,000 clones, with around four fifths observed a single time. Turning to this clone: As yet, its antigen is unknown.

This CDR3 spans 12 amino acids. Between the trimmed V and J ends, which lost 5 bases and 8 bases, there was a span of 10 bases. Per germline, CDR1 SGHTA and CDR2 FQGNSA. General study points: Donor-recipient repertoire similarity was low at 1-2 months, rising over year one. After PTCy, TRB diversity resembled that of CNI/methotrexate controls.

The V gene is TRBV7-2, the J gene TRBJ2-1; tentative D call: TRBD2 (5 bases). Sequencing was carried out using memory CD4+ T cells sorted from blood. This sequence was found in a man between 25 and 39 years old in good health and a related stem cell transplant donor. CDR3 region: CASSPLAYEQFF. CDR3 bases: TGTGCCAGCAGCCCCCTAGCCTATGAGCAGTTCTTC.